This T cell receptor beta chain was observed in a study of blood T cell repertoires in COVID-19. Study background: The United States, Italy and Spain were the sources of the acute and convalescent COVID-19 samples. The analysed material was cDNA or gDNA that came from T cells, B-cell-depleted T cells, or PBMCs.

Germline V gives CDR1 SGDLS, CDR2 YYNGEE. The CDR3 has 18 amino acids. J was trimmed by 5 bases and V by 1 base; bases with no gene match: 11. Some clones are missing from TCRdb's copy, which holds only in-frame ones; the method was immunoSEQ multiplex PCR. The sample records a few hundred thousand clones, more than 65% being singletons. Sequencing was done on a sample of peripheral blood. The V call is TRBV9, the J call TRBJ2-2; TRBD2 matches at 10 bases. The sequence derives from a man aged 45-65 years with active or convalescent COVID-19. This CDR3 is CASSVKAGAGGGTGELFF. CDR3 bases: TGTGCCAGCAGCGTAAAAGCCGGAGCGGGAGGGGGGACCGGGGAGCTGTTTTTT.